Listed here are 20 T cell receptor beta chains from one sample, sequenced in a study of coeliac disease (dated by TCRdb to between 2020 and 2023). Libraries were constructed by the immunoSEQ multiplex PCR assay. Here the immuneACCESS table is served through TCRdb, limited to in-frame sequences with V and J called. Missing clones are a known gap in these copies; in checked studies unresolved V genes cover under half, and the rest lacks a known reason. This sample is represented by fewer than 3,000 clones; approximately 64% of them were singletons. Roughly a quarter of the sample belongs to the ten largest clones. The sample comprised intraepithelial lymphocytes from the gut. Reading the label with the study, this specimen's cell subset or site is: intraepithelial cell (IEC) fraction of small intestinal biopsy. The receptors shown here come from a woman between 65 and 79 years old with celiac disease on a gluten-free diet.

The chain employs TRBV7-6 and TRBJ1-4; D is possibly TRBD1 (6 bases). The CDR3 covers 16 residues. Trimming took 2 bases from V and 8 from J, leaving 18 bases between them. Looked up from germline, CDR1 is SGHVS and CDR2 is FNYEAQ. The CDR3 loop reads CASSLYRTARGEKLFF. The CDR3 region has the DNA TGTGCCAGCAGCTTATACCGGACAGCGAGGGGGGAAAAACTGTTTTTT.

Turning to this clone: One end of the junction varies from germline; a read error may be responsible. The chain combines TRBV5-1 with TRBJ2-3, with 7 bases lining up with TRBD1. The CDR3 spans 15 residues. Germline CDR1 reads SGHRS; CDR2 reads YFSETQ. The CDR3 is CASSLDPTGLDTQYF. The CDR3 region has the DNA TGTGCCAGCAGCTTGGATCCGACAGGGCTTGATACGCAGTATTTT.

The chain joins TRBV6-4 to TRBJ1-1; D is possibly TRBD1 (5 bases). The V and J ends lost 8 bases and 0 bases respectively, with 10 bases between them. This CDR3 has 13 residues. Germline V gene lookup returns CDR1 MRHNA and CDR2 SNTAGT. The DNA for the CDR3 is TGTGCCAGCTCAGACAGAATGAACACTGAAGCTTTCTTT. Protein sequence: CASSDRMNTEAFF.

The genes are TRBV19 and TRBJ2-6; no reliable D call. Germline V gives CDR1 LNHDA, CDR2 SQIVND (reference sequence). The CDR3 extends over 17 amino acids. The V gene lost 5 bases and the J gene lost 0 bases, with 14 bases spanning the gap. Written as DNA, the CDR3 is TGTGCCAGTAGTGCTCGGGTCCCATACTCTGGGGCCAACGTCCTGACTTTC. Translated: CASSARVPYSGANVLTF.

V gene TRBV6-6 combines with J gene TRBJ2-7, with 12 bases aligning to TRBD1. The CDR3 runs 13 residues. V shed 6 bases and J 6 bases; nucleotides not matched to a gene: 3. CDR1 and CDR2 (germline): MNHNY, SVGAGI (reference sequence). The CDR3 DNA reads TGTGCCAGCAGAGGGACAGGGGGCTTCGAGCAGTACTTC. This sequence encodes CASRGTGGFEQYF.

On this clone itself: The likely explanation is a read error, given a far larger clone one base away. This sequence joins TRBV5-6 and TRBJ1-2; D possibly corresponds to TRBD1 (6 bases). Germline-derived CDR1 and CDR2 are SGHDT and YYEEEE. The CDR3 is 15 residues long. The ends were cut back, 3 bases at V and 6 bases at J, with 18 bases in the middle. CDR3 DNA sequence: TGTGCCAGCAGCTCGAGGACAGTACCTATCCATGGCTACACCTTC. This codes for CASSSRTVPIHGYTF.

V and J are TRBV6-5 and TRBJ2-2; 9 positions match TRBD1. CDR3 length: 16 residues. V shed 4 bases, J shed 6 bases, and the junction held 9 bases outside the gene matches. CDR1 is MNHEY, CDR2 SVGAGI, per germline. CDR3 DNA: TGTGCCAGCAGTTGGACCGGACAGGGGATCGCCGGGGAGCTGTTTTTT. It codes for CASSWTGQGIAGELFF.

This clone was seen just once. The chain couples TRBV7-2 to TRBJ1-1; 11 bases fit TRBD1. Trimming removed 1 base from V and 4 bases from J; junction bases left unmatched: 5. The CDR3 has 16 amino acids. Germline CDR1 and CDR2: SGHTA and FQGNSA. CDR3 coding DNA: TGTGCCAGCAGCTTAGTCCCGGGACAGGGGGTCACTGAAGCTTTCTTT. Translation: CASSLVPGQGVTEAFF.

This clone is a singleton in its sample. This chain connects TRBV7-9 to TRBJ2-5, with 9 bases matching TRBD2. The germline V gene has CDR1 SEHNR and CDR2 FQNEAQ (reference sequence). J was trimmed by 5 bases and V by 1 base; bases with no gene match: 2. The CDR3 sequence is 14 residues long. This chain's CDR3 is CASSLESGRETQYF. CDR3 in DNA: TGTGCCAGCAGCTTAGAGAGCGGGAGGGAGACCCAGTACTTC.

The chain couples TRBV10-3 to TRBJ1-6; D is unclear. The V end lost 3 bases, the J end lost 8 bases, and 17 bases lay between the germline ends. The CDR3 consists of 16 residues. Germline V gives CDR1 ENHRY, CDR2 SYGVKD. The CDR3 bases are TGTGCCATCAGTGACGCCGGGTTGGAACTGGATTCACCCCTCCACTTT. As protein: CAISDAGLELDSPLHF.

The gene calls are TRBV6-1 and TRBJ2-2; maybe TRBD2 (5 bases). Trimming shortened V by 6 bases and J by 2 bases, and 10 bases separated the two germline ends. CDR1 is MNHNS and CDR2 is SASEGT in the germline V gene. CDR3 length: 14 residues. CDR3 region: CASRLALNTGELFF. CDR3 nucleotide sequence: TGTGCCAGCAGGCTAGCCCTTAACACCGGGGAGCTGTTTTTT.

The chain uses TRBV6-1 and TRBJ2-7, with D possibly called TRBD1 or TRBD2 (5 bases each). Germline V gene lookup returns CDR1 MNHNS and CDR2 SASEGT. The CDR3 is made up of 15 amino acids. Trimming took off 6 bases at V and 3 bases at J, with 18 bases between the two ends. This chain's CDR3 is CASSGRGPQDYEQYV. CDR3 in DNA: TGTGCCAGCAGCGGACGGGGACCCCAGGACTACGAGCAGTACGTC.

In its sample, this clone was seen a few times. The rearrangement joins TRBV30 to TRBJ1-1; D not resolved. This CDR3 has 13 amino acids. CDR1 GTSNPN and CDR2 SVGIG come from the germline V gene (reference sequence). V was shortened by 0 bases and J by 0 bases, with 5 bases between the two germline ends. CDR3: CAWSVLMNTEAFF. The CDR3 DNA reads TGTGCCTGGAGTGTACTCATGAACACTGAAGCTTTCTTT.

CDR3 nucleotides: TGTGCCAGCAGCTTAGGGGCGGAGGCCATCTATGGCTACACCTTC. It is translated as CASSLGAEAIYGYTF. V gene TRBV11-2 combines with J gene TRBJ1-2, with D unresolved. The germline CDR1 and CDR2 sequences are SGHAT and FQNNGV. Trimming took off 1 base at V and 4 bases at J, with 13 bases between the two ends. The length of the CDR3 is 15 residues.

This chain connects TRBV9 to TRBJ2-7; weak D call: TRBD1 (5 bases). Trimming cost V 4 bases and J 1 base, with 6 bases left between them. The CDR3 runs to 12 residues. The V gene's germline CDR1 is SGDLS and CDR2 YYNGEE. The CDR3 protein is CASSPGSYEQYF. The CDR3 DNA sequence: TGTGCCAGCAGCCCAGGGTCCTACGAGCAGTACTTC.

This clone came up a few times. The J gene is TRBJ1-1, the V gene TRBV6-1; 7 bases align to TRBD1. Trimming at V came to 3 bases and at J to 7 bases, leaving 8 bases not matched to a gene. Germline lookup yields CDR1 MNHNS and CDR2 SASEGT. This CDR3 is built from 14 residues. The CDR3 nucleotides read TGTGCCAGCAGTGATTTTAGGGGGCTCATTGAAGCTTTCTTT. Encoded protein: CASSDFRGLIEAFF.

V is TRBV11-2 and J is TRBJ1-1, with D uncertain. The CDR3 spans 13 residues. Germline V gives CDR1 SGHAT, CDR2 FQNNGV. V was clipped by 5 bases and J by 0 bases, with 7 bases between them. The CDR3 sequence: CASSREMNTEAFF. The CDR3 DNA reads as TGTGCCAGCAGCCGAGAGATGAACACTGAAGCTTTCTTT.

The rearrangement uses TRBV29-1 and TRBJ1-2; 7 nucleotides line up with TRBD1. V shed 7 bases, J shed 3 bases, and the junction held 8 bases outside the gene matches. This CDR3 region has 13 residues. Germline lookup yields CDR1 SQVTM and CDR2 ANQGSEA. The CDR3 protein is CSATQTGDYGYTF. The CDR3 DNA follows: TGCAGCGCTACGCAAACAGGGGACTATGGCTACACCTTC. Together with reference TRBV29-1 and TRBJ1-2, the CDR3 gives the full variable domain: SAVISQKPSRDICQRGTSLTIQCQVDSQVTMMFWYRQQPGQSLTLIATANQGSEATYESGFVIDKFPISRPNLTFSTLTVSNMSPEDSSIYLCSATQTGDYGYTFGSGTRLTVV.

The chain has TRBV28 and TRBJ2-5; 9 bases are shared with TRBD1. Judging by the DNA end, TRBJ2-7 fits better; the J call may be wrong. In germline, CDR1 is MDHEN, CDR2 SYDVKM. This CDR3 spans 16 amino acids. The CDR3 bases are TGTGCCAGCAGTCCCCGGGGACAGGGAGGGAGGAACGAGCAGTACTTC. Protein: CASSPRGQGGRNEQYF.

This chain joins TRBV7-8 and TRBJ2-1; maybe TRBD1 (5 bases). Per germline, CDR1 SGHVS and CDR2 FQNEAQ. Trimming stripped 2 bases from V and 7 bases from J, with 15 bases between. The CDR3 has 15 amino acids. The CDR3 is CASSLFAGSGNEQFF. The CDR3 region has the DNA TGTGCCAGCAGCTTATTTGCAGGGTCCGGTAATGAGCAGTTCTTC.